This TCR beta chain was identified during a study of blood T cells in healthy people across ages. This clonotype was found a few times. V was clipped by 3 bases and J by 11 bases, with 20 bases between them. This CDR3 spans 14 amino acids. Germline V gene data show CDR1 as SGHDT and CDR2 as YYEEEE. Next came a second PCR, run for roughly 6 to 11 cycles, which used a sample-barcoded 5' primer along with a J-beta primer mix. Each CDR3 protein gets one entry after TCRdb re-called the 5' RACE reads with MiXCR. This sample yields some 760,000 distinct CDR3 sequences, of which roughly 25% are seen a single time; 9.4% belongs to the top ten. This sample was also put to use in a study of T cells of mothers and their children. As reported in that work: When the second PCR was run, its M1S primer added sample barcodes and 2-4 random nucleotides.

The chain joins TRBV5-6 to TRBJ2-5; D gene ambiguous. Sequenced sample: blood. The receptor was isolated from a boy aged 5-17 years in good health. This CDR3 is CASSSYGSFIEQYF. The DNA for the CDR3 is TGTGCCAGCAGCTCCTATGGGTCTTTTATAGAGCAGTACTTC.